The present T cell receptor beta chain was sequenced within a study of immune aging and cytomegalovirus after organ transplant (dated by TCRdb to about 2021). Regarding the study in general: Three-drug immunosuppression with prednisone, tacrolimus, and mycophenolate was given to all transplant recipients.

There are a few counts of this clonotype. This clone's antigen is unknown. Base qualities are not at hand, and no much larger clone is one base apart. The label giving this sample's time point can be read as: five sample-tagged time points from pre-transplant (day -1) to day 368 post-transplant, pooled. PBMC were thawed and then stimulated for more than ten hours with a CMV IE-1 overlapping peptide library, with no transport inhibitors added. After thawing, cells rested overnight before stimulation in R10 medium with CD28/CD49d costimulation. The IE-1 peptide library was made up of 15-amino-acid peptides, each overlapping by 11 amino acids. Each time point was barcoded with BD Single-Cell Multiplexing Kit Sample Tags, pooled, and stained with oligo-conjugated anti-CD45RA plus sorting antibodies. A BD FACSAria III was used to sort CMV-responsive CD8+CD137+ and CD4+CD154+ T cells at 4-way purity. Blood was drawn into EDTA vacutainers and was processed by Ficoll gradient within 1-24 hours.

Libraries were constructed by single-cell sequencing. Sequencing was carried out with an Illumina NovaSeq 6000. The BD Rhapsody Targeted mRNA and AbSeq Reagent Kit, in a microwell format, was used for cell capture and library preparation. The libraries included TCR, sample tags, AbSeq, and targeted mRNA drawn from the Human T-Cell Expression Panel together with custom TOX and TOX2 primers. Sequencing of the libraries was done on an Illumina NovaSeq. In the authors' own workflow: The analysis covered 10,000 to 13,000 cells in total, of which roughly 7,000 were CD8 T cells and about 4,500 were CD8 T cells with an identifiable TCR CDR3. On the Seven Bridges Genomics platform, raw data were run through the BD Rhapsody Targeted Analysis Pipeline with V(D)J processing. Quality control, Sample Tag demultiplexing with Lex-BDSMK, clone identification with VDJ Explorer, and Seurat clustering were performed in SeqGeq 1.6.0. Clones making up <1% of CD8 T cells were classified as non-expanded, and clones making up >2.5% of the sample were classified as clonal expansions. TCRdb's own reprocessing of the public reads used fastp at Q25 and MiXCR and kept productive beta chains. Under each unique CDR3 protein, matching rows form one entry showing the most common genes and DNA. These V and J calls are TCRdb output, not the study's own analysis. In this sample the table shows fewer than 25,000 distinct CDR3 sequences, 36% of which occur a single time. The top ten clonotypes cover 20% to 30% of the sample.

Study-wide findings and limitations: Since the sequencing data did not include a CD57 measurement, a conservative gene-based definition of aging was used in its place. TEMRA cells made up a larger share of large clones, and the seven largest clones (1904 cells) gained aged and TEMRA cells while losing TCM cells. Following viremia, aged-phenotype cells rose post-transplant in clones of any size, with the rise occurring earlier in large clones (days 200-264) than in small clones.

The CDR3 has 13 amino acids, counting the end cysteine and phenylalanine. Only the CDR3 DNA is retained, 39 bases long and in frame from the first base. Trimming takes 8 bases from V and 1 base from J, and the germline ends sit 10 bases apart. Recombination connected TRBV12-3 or TRBV12-4 to TRBJ2-3, with the identity of the D gene unclear. This sequence was found in a female donor who had a heart transplant and CMV viremia. Sequenced material: CMV peptide-activated CD4+ and CD8+ T cells sorted from blood, taken at five time points, pooled. Per the publication, the cell subset or site label means: sorted CD8+CD137+ and CD4+CD154+ T cells after about 11 h CMV IE-1 peptide stimulation. The DNA sequence is given as TGTGCCAGCTGTGGATTAGGCACAGATACGCAGTATTTT. Its protein product is CASCGLGTDTQYF.